This T cell receptor (beta chain) was obtained from a study of T cells in Graves' hyperthyroidism and ophthalmopathy. This clonotype was counted at least ten times. Its cognate antigen is unknown. V shed 0 bases and J shed 7 bases, with 20 bases lying between them. The length of the CDR3 is 17 residues. CDR1 is SGHRS and CDR2 is YFSETQ in the germline V gene. Used for diagnoses were clinical symptoms, serum thyroxine and TRAb, thyroid ultrasound and orbital computed tomography. Amplification of TCR beta CDR3 regions was performed using RNA transcripts as template. A set of HTBI primers served as the primers for a first-round RT-PCR of the TCR CDR3. MiXCR was run by TCRdb on the multiplex PCR reads, yielding one entry per CDR3 protein. The table includes roughly 290,000 distinct CDR3 sequences, more than 10% detected once. Broader study findings: Within blood appeared most thyroid clonotypes that had expanded above 0.001.

The origin of this receptor is a woman aged 25 to 39 with Graves' hyperthyroidism that later progressed to Graves' ophthalmopathy. The chain combines TRBV5-1 with TRBJ2-1; the D gene could be TRBD1 or TRBD2 (7 bases each). Material: blood. CDR3 in DNA: TGCGCCAGCAGCTTGGAGACGGGACAGCCGGGGGGAAATGAGCAGTTCTTC. Its protein is CASSLETGQPGGNEQFF.